Listed below are T cell receptor beta chains from one sample, sequenced in a study of T cell changes during pregnancy in multiple sclerosis. Some clones are missing from TCRdb's copy, which holds only in-frame ones; the method was immunoSEQ multiplex PCR. The sample records 38,000 or so clones, about 94% being singletons. The sequencing used CD4+ T cells from peripheral blood mononuclear cells, collected in the second trimester of pregnancy. These receptors came from a female donor with multiple sclerosis, enrolled in a pregnancy study. Both conserved end residues are part of each CDR3. Each record gives: clone size, D gene, V gene, CDR3 length, J gene, CDR3 protein, CDR3 DNA. D genes are given only for firm matches. Part of the rows lack a size; the others show once, few, many or a class for expanded clones.

size: .; D: TRBD1; V: TRBV28; length: 18; J: TRBJ2-4; CDR3: CASSWRQGRALAKNIQYF; DNA: TGTGCCAGCAGTTGGCGACAGGGTCGGGCACTAGCCAAAAACATTCAGTACTTC
size: .; D: .; V: TRBV27; length: 15; J: TRBJ2-7; CDR3: CASSSLGLRKYEQYF; DNA: TGTGCCAGCAGTTCTCTGGGACTCCGGAAATACGAGCAGTACTTC
size: .; D: TRBD2; V: TRBV4-2; length: 16; J: TRBJ2-1; CDR3: CASSQQRGGSYNEQFF; DNA: TGTGCCAGCAGCCAACAGCGGGGGGGTTCCTACAATGAGCAGTTCTTC
size: once; D: TRBD2; V: TRBV4-1; length: 12; J: TRBJ2-1; CDR3: CASSQVGGEQFF; DNA: TGCGCCAGCAGCCAAGTGGGGGGGGAGCAGTTCTTC
size: .; D: .; V: TRBV7-9; length: 13; J: TRBJ1-2; CDR3: CASSAGTGYGYTF; DNA: TGTGCCAGCAGCGCGGGGACGGGCTATGGCTACACCTTC
size: .; D: TRBD1; V: TRBV2; length: 16; J: TRBJ2-3; CDR3: CASSVGLGQGADTQYF; DNA: TGTGCCAGCAGTGTGGGTCTAGGACAGGGGGCAGATACGCAGTATTTT
size: .; D: TRBD2; V: TRBV11-3; length: 14; J: TRBJ2-7; CDR3: CASSASGGSYEQYF; DNA: TGTGCCAGCAGCGCATCGGGAGGCTCCTACGAGCAGTACTTC
size: once; D: TRBD2; V: TRBV27; length: 16; J: TRBJ2-3; CDR3: CASGTSGRGRADTQYF; DNA: TGTGCCAGCGGGACTAGCGGGAGAGGGAGAGCAGATACGCAGTATTTT
size: once; D: TRBD1; V: TRBV7-3; length: 13; J: TRBJ2-7; CDR3: CASSQDRSYEQYF; DNA: TGTGCCAGCAGCCAGGACAGGTCCTACGAGCAGTACTTC
size: .; D: TRBD1; V: TRBV9; length: 15; J: TRBJ2-5; CDR3: CASSARDREGETQYF; DNA: TGTGCCAGCAGCGCAAGGGACAGGGAGGGAGAGACCCAGTACTTC
size: .; D: .; V: TRBV19; length: 14; J: TRBJ2-5; CDR3: CASSAPGIQETQYF; DNA: TGTGCCAGTAGTGCTCCGGGGATCCAAGAGACCCAGTACTTC
size: .; D: .; V: TRBV6-5; length: 14; J: TRBJ2-7; CDR3: CASSFRHSPYEQYF; DNA: TGTGCCAGCAGTTTCCGACACAGCCCCTACGAGCAGTACTTC
size: .; D: TRBD1; V: TRBV5-1; length: 13; J: TRBJ1-5; CDR3: CASSPTGDQPQHF; DNA: TGCGCCAGCAGCCCGACAGGGGATCAGCCCCAGCATTTT
size: .; D: .; V: TRBV5-4; length: 15; J: TRBJ2-2; CDR3: CASGPGTRNTGELFF; DNA: TGTGCCAGCGGACCCGGGACACGAAACACCGGGGAGCTGTTTTTT
size: .; D: .; V: TRBV9; length: 15; J: TRBJ1-4; CDR3: CASSGTVSTNEKLFF; DNA: TGTGCCAGCAGCGGTACAGTCTCAACTAATGAAAAACTGTTTTTT
size: .; D: .; V: TRBV18; length: 13; J: TRBJ2-1; CDR3: CASSQTLGDEQFF; DNA: TGTGCCAGCTCACAGACCCTAGGAGATGAGCAGTTCTTC
size: .; D: .; V: TRBV11-2; length: 15; J: TRBJ2-1; CDR3: CASSPGTTLQGEQFF; DNA: TGTGCCAGCAGCCCCGGGACTACTCTACAGGGTGAGCAGTTCTTC
size: .; D: TRBD1; V: TRBV6-6; length: 15; J: TRBJ1-2; CDR3: CASSYSRTGGYGYTF; DNA: TGTGCCAGCAGTTACTCACGGACAGGGGGCTATGGCTACACCTTC
size: .; D: TRBD1; V: TRBV5-1; length: 14; J: TRBJ2-1; CDR3: CASSFVAGGNEQFF; DNA: TGCGCCAGCAGCTTCGTGGCAGGGGGAAATGAGCAGTTCTTC
size: .; D: TRBD1; V: TRBV29-1; length: 14; J: TRBJ2-1; CDR3: CSVEDRSSYNEQFF; DNA: TGCAGCGTAGAGGACAGGAGCTCCTACAATGAGCAGTTCTTC